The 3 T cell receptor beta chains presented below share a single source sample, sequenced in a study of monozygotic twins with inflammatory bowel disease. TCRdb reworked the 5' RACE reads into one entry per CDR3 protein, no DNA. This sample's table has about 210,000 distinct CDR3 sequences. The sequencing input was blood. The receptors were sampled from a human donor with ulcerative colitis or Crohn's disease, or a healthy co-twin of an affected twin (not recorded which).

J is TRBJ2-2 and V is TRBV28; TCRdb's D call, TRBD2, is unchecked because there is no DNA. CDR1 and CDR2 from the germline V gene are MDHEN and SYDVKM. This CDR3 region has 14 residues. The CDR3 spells CASKVERGTGELFF.

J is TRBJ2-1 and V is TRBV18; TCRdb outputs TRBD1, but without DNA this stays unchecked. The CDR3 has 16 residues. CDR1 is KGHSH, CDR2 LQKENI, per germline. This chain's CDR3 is CASSPQGAIAYNEQFF.

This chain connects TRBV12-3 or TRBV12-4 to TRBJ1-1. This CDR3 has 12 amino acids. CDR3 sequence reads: CASSLTGSEAFF.